This T cell receptor (beta chain) is from a study of T cell responses to AZD1222 COVID-19 vaccine. Points from the study as a whole: Repertoires were obtained solely post-peak T cell response. Spike-specific TCR breadth and depth both grew after two AZD1222 doses.

This clone appeared once. No antigen is known for it. The repertoire was sequenced with immunoSEQ multiplex PCR; TCRdb's copy has only in-frame clones and lacks some. The data hold more than 85,000 clones, with approximately 82% observed a single time. This CDR3 comprises 17 residues. V lost 8 bases, J lost 1 base, and 5 bases stayed unmatched. Looked up from germline, CDR1 is SNHLY and CDR2 is FYNNEI. This clonotype was obtained from an adult in good health. The rearrangement uses TRBV2 and TRBJ2-2, with 15 bases lining up with TRBD2. The sequenced sample was peripheral blood, obtained on day 0 of AZD1222 vaccination. The CDR3 reads CASYGLAGGWNTGELFF. Here the CDR3 DNA reads TGTGCCAGCTACGGACTAGCGGGGGGGTGGAACACCGGGGAGCTGTTTTTT. The full variable domain, rest sourced from reference TRBV2 and TRBJ2-2, is EPEVTQTPSHQVTQMGQEVILRCVPISNHLYFYWYRQILGQKVEFLVSFYNNEISEKSEIFDDQFSVERPDGSNFTLKIRSTKLEDSAMYFCASYGLAGGWNTGELFFGEGSRLTVL.